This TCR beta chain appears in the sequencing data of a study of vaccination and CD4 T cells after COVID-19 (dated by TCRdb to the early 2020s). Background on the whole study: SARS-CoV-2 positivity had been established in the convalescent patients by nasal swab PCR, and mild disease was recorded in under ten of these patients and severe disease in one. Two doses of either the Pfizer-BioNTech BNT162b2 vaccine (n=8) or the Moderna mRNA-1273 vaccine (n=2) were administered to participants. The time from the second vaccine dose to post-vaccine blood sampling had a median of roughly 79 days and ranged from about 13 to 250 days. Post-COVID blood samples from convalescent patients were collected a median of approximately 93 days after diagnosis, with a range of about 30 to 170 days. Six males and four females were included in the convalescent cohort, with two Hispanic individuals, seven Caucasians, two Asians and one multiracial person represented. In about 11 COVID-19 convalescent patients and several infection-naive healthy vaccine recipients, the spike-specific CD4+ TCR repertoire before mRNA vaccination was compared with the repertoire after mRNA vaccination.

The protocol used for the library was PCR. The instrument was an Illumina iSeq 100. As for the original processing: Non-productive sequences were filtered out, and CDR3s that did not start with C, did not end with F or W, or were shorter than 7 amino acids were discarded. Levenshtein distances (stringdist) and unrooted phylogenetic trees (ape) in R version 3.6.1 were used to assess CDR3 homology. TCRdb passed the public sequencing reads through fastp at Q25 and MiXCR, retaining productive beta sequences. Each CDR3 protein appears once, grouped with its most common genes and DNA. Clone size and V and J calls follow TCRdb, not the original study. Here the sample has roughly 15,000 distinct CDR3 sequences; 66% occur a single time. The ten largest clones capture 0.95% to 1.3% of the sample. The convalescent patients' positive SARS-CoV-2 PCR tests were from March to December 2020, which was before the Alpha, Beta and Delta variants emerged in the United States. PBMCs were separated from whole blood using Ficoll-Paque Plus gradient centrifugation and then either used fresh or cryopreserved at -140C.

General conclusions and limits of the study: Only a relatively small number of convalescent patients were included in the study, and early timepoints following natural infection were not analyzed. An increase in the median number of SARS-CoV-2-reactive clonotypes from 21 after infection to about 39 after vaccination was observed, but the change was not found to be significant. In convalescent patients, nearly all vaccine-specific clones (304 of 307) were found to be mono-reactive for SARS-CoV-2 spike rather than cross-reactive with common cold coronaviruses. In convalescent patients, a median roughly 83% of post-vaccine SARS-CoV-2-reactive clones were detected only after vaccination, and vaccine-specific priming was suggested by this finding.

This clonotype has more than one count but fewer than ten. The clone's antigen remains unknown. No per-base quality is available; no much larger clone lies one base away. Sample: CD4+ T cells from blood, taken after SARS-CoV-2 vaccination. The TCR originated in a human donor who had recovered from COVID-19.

In nucleotides, the sequence is TGCAGTGCTAGAGGGCAGGCCAATCAGCCCCAGCATTTT. This yields the protein CSARGQANQPQHF. The sequence links TRBV20-1 to TRBJ1-5; too little of a D gene remains to name it. A distance of 7 bases separates the germline ends of V and J, which lose 1 base and 3 bases respectively. The CDR3 runs 13 residues from the cysteine to the phenylalanine. The DNA shown is the 39-base CDR3, in frame from base 1. CDR1 and CDR2 are drawn from the germline V gene (reference sequence): DFQATT, SNEGSKA.